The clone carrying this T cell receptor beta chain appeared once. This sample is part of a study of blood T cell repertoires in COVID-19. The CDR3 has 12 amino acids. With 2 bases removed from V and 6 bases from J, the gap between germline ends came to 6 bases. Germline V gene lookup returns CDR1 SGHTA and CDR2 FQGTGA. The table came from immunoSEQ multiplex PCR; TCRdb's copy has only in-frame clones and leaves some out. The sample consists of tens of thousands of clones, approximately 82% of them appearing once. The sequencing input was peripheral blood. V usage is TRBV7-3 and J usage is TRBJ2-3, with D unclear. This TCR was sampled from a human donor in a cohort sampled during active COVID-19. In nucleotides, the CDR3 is TGTGCCAGCAGCTTATCGTCGGATACGCAGTATTTT. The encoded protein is CASSLSSDTQYF.